One sample yielded the 2 T cell receptor beta chains listed below, sequenced in a study of long-term antiretroviral therapy in people with HIV. Survey-level immunoSEQ v3.0 assays were run. Generated by immunoSEQ multiplex PCR, the TCRdb table keeps only in-frame clones and is missing some. This table holds tens of thousands of clones, 84% found once. The sample in question was unsorted PBMCs, obtained 0.5 years before starting antiretroviral therapy. The source of these receptors is a man aged 40-50 years with HIV.

The rearrangement joins TRBV5-6 to TRBJ2-7; either TRBD1 or TRBD2 may fit D (5 bases each). Looked up from germline, CDR1 is SGHDT and CDR2 is YYEEEE. The CDR3 is 13 residues long. The V and J ends lost 4 bases and 2 bases respectively, with 10 bases between them. CDR3 region: CASSPGTPYEQYF. The CDR3, as DNA: TGTGCCAGCAGCCCGGGGACCCCCTACGAGCAGTACTTC.

As concerns this clone: An end of the junction differs from the germline gene, which may be a read error. The rearrangement uses TRBV7-7 and TRBJ1-5; D is possibly TRBD1 (6 bases). Germline V lookup: CDR1 SSHAT, CDR2 FNYEAQ (reference sequence). The CDR3 consists of 16 residues. CDR3 residues: CASSTVGGTYNQPQHF. Written as DNA, the CDR3 is TGTGCTAGCAGTACCGTGGGCGGGACATATAATCAGCCCCAGCATTTT.